This T cell receptor (beta chain) was profiled in a study of cytotoxic CD8 clonotypes in ibrutinib-treated CLL (dated by TCRdb to the early 2020s). At the level of the whole study: In this cohort, around 14 patients were treatment-naive and 11 to 12 were relapsed/refractory, while 17 to 18 had unmutated IGHV. Responses were partial in 25 or so patients and complete in 2; after median about 70 months follow-up, around 14 stayed in remission and about twelve progressed. Response samples were obtained after a median of around 11 months of treatment, with a range of about 6 to 40 months. On average, each sample had approximately 250,000 productive templates and around 100,000 productive rearrangements. Of the roughly 86 people in the trial, 26 had longitudinal samples available. Cryopreserved peripheral blood mononuclear cells were obtained before treatment, at response, and at either sustained remission or disease progression. Every remission and progressive disease sample was obtained while ibrutinib was still being received by the patients. Overall study results and their limits: An increase in clonality was observed at ibrutinib response, with clonality remaining stable during sustained remission and falling back toward baseline at progression. Sampling times were not matched between patients in sustained remission and patients whose disease was progressing, and lymph node repertoires were not examined. Public clonotypes were rare and either shrank or stayed stable during treatment, and the rise in clonality at ibrutinib response reflected expansion of private clonotypes. At baseline, clonality was higher than in age-matched healthy donors and showed a strong correlation with circulating CD8+ T-cell counts.

This clone was seen just once. The antigen this receptor binds is unknown. Base-call qualities are not available, and no considerably larger clone is one nucleotide away. Reading from cysteine to phenylalanine, the CDR3 counts 18 amino acids. The retained sequence is limited to the CDR3, 54 bases, with the frame set at the first base. CDR1 SGHNT and CDR2 YYREEE were looked up in the germline V gene (reference sequence). From V the trimming removes 0 bases and from J it removes 4 bases, while the gene matches leave 11 bases of the junction unaccounted for. The intended sense of this specimen's time point label: roughly 12 months on ibrutinib. For TCR beta library preparation, approximately 1.8 micrograms of genomic DNA was extracted from cryopreserved PBMCs. Longitudinal blood samples from CLL patients on ibrutinib monotherapy were analyzed using high-throughput TCR beta sequencing. The patients took part in an open-label, single-center phase 2 trial of ibrutinib monotherapy.

A MiSeq instrument was used for deep resolution sequencing, which targeted depths ranging from 1 in 1 million up to 1 in 200,000 T cells, with coverage averaging 10x for each clonotype. TCR beta libraries were generated with the immunoSEQ hsTCRB Kit. In the authors' own workflow: Data were analyzed with ImmunoSEQ Data Assistant and ImmunoSEQ Analyzer, with V, D and J genes assigned per IMGT definitions. Clonality, which ranges from 0 to 1, was calculated by subtracting the normalized Shannon entropy of productive rearrangement frequencies from one. Public clonotype analysis was restricted to overrepresented clonotypes comprising at least 0.05% of each patient's repertoire. Approximately 13 age-matched healthy donor repertoires from immuneACCESS served as clonality controls. TCRdb took this table from immuneACCESS and kept in-frame rearrangements with V and J called. Such tables lack part of the clones; where checked against another copy, unresolved V genes explain under half of the gap, and the rest is unexplained. V, J and clone size derive from that table, while D and trimming were established from the DNA sequence. In all, the sample holds roughly 160,000 clones, and about 80% of those were seen once. Roughly 2% of the sample is taken by the ten largest.

Sequences were derived from PBMCs, sampled after 12 months of ibrutinib treatment. The chain links TRBV5-4 with TRBJ2-3, and TRBD2 aligns with 10 junction nucleotides. This TCR came from a human donor with chronic lymphocytic leukemia. Here the CDR3 is given as CASSLGLAGDRGADTQYF. The base sequence is TGTGCCAGCAGCTTGGGTCTAGCGGGAGATAGGGGTGCAGATACGCAGTATTTT.